Listed below are T cell receptor beta chains from one sample, sequenced in a study of blood T cell repertoires in COVID-19. Profiled with immunoSEQ multiplex PCR; TCRdb holds only in-frame clones, not every one. The data show approximately 210,000 clones, about nine tenths seen once. Sequenced material: peripheral blood. The receptors stem from a woman aged 70 to 79 with acute or convalescent COVID-19. Both conserved end residues are part of each CDR3. Each record gives: V gene, D gene, J gene, CDR3 length, clone size, CDR3 DNA, CDR3 protein. A D gene is named only where the DNA matches it firmly. Rows may omit the clone size; those that give it use once, few, many or a size class.

v_gene: TRBV5-1
d_gene: TRBD1
j_gene: TRBJ1-1
len: 15
abundance: .
CDR3nt: TGCGCCAGCAGCTTGGAGGGACAGGGCGGCACTGAAGCTTTCTTT
CDR3aa: CASSLEGQGGTEAFF

v_gene: TRBV5-1
d_gene: TRBD2
j_gene: TRBJ2-7
len: 14
abundance: .
CDR3nt: TGCGCCAGCAGCTTGGCGACTAGCCCCTACGAGCAGTACTTC
CDR3aa: CASSLATSPYEQYF

v_gene: TRBV5-1
d_gene: TRBD1
j_gene: TRBJ1-2
len: 15
abundance: .
CDR3nt: TGCGCCAGCAGCTTGGCCGGACAGGGCAACTATGGCTACACCTTC
CDR3aa: CASSLAGQGNYGYTF

v_gene: TRBV6-5
d_gene: .
j_gene: TRBJ2-2
len: 13
abundance: .
CDR3nt: TGTGCCAGCAGGTTCACGAACACCGGGGAGCTGTTTTTT
CDR3aa: CASRFTNTGELFF

v_gene: TRBV25-1
d_gene: .
j_gene: TRBJ1-2
len: 13
abundance: .
CDR3nt: TGTGCCACCGGGGAGACATCAGGCTATGGCTACACCTTC
CDR3aa: CATGETSGYGYTF

v_gene: TRBV5-1
d_gene: TRBD2
j_gene: TRBJ2-7
len: 13
abundance: .
CDR3nt: TGCGCCAGCGTCAGCGGGAAGCCCTACGAGCAGTACTTC
CDR3aa: CASVSGKPYEQYF

v_gene: TRBV5-1
d_gene: .
j_gene: TRBJ1-5
len: 15
abundance: .
CDR3nt: TGCGCCAGCAGCCAGGGCCCTGAAGGGAATCAGCCCCAGCATTTT
CDR3aa: CASSQGPEGNQPQHF

v_gene: TRBV3-1/TRBV3-2
d_gene: .
j_gene: TRBJ2-1
len: 14
abundance: few
CDR3nt: TGTGCCAGCAGCCTGAGGACTACCTTGGGTGAGCAGTTCTTC
CDR3aa: CASSLRTTLGEQFF

v_gene: TRBV20-1
d_gene: .
j_gene: TRBJ1-1
len: 12
abundance: .
CDR3nt: TGCAGTGCTAGTTCACGGACATCCGGAGCTTTCTTT
CDR3aa: CSASSRTSGAFF

v_gene: TRBV28
d_gene: .
j_gene: TRBJ1-3
len: 14
abundance: .
CDR3nt: TGTGCCAGCAGCCCCGCCAATAGTGGAAACACCATATATTTT
CDR3aa: CASSPANSGNTIYF

v_gene: TRBV7-2
d_gene: .
j_gene: TRBJ1-1
len: 13
abundance: .
CDR3nt: TGTGCCAGCAGCTTAGGCGGGGCCACTGAAGCTTTCTTT
CDR3aa: CASSLGGATEAFF

v_gene: TRBV12-5
d_gene: .
j_gene: TRBJ2-2
len: 12
abundance: .
CDR3nt: TGTGCTAGTGGTTTCTCTACCGGGGAGCTGTTTTTT
CDR3aa: CASGFSTGELFF

v_gene: TRBV7-3
d_gene: TRBD1
j_gene: TRBJ1-3
len: 13
abundance: .
CDR3nt: TGTGCCAGCAGCTTAGACAGGGGGGACACCATATATTTT
CDR3aa: CASSLDRGDTIYF

v_gene: TRBV7-9
d_gene: .
j_gene: TRBJ2-3
len: 16
abundance: .
CDR3nt: TGTGCCAGCAGCCGTGGCGGGACTGGAGTCACAGATACGCAGTATTTT
CDR3aa: CASSRGGTGVTDTQYF

v_gene: TRBV29-1
d_gene: TRBD1
j_gene: TRBJ1-1
len: 13
abundance: .
CDR3nt: TGCAGCGCGGGTATTAGGACAGGGCATGAAGCTTTCTTT
CDR3aa: CSAGIRTGHEAFF

v_gene: TRBV11-3
d_gene: .
j_gene: TRBJ1-1
len: 14
abundance: .
CDR3nt: TGTGCCAGCGCAGGGGAAGCACGGAACACTGAAGCTTTCTTT
CDR3aa: CASAGEARNTEAFF

v_gene: TRBV15
d_gene: TRBD1
j_gene: TRBJ1-5
len: 15
abundance: .
CDR3nt: TGTGCCACCAGCATCTGGACAGGGTTTGAGCAGCCCCAGCATTTT
CDR3aa: CATSIWTGFEQPQHF

v_gene: TRBV6-2/TRBV6-3
d_gene: TRBD2
j_gene: TRBJ2-3
len: 20
abundance: .
CDR3nt: TGTGCCAGCAGTTACCCGGGACTAGCGGGAGGGCCTGGGGGCACAGATACGCAGTATTTT
CDR3aa: CASSYPGLAGGPGGTDTQYF

v_gene: TRBV15
d_gene: TRBD2
j_gene: TRBJ2-7
len: 15
abundance: .
CDR3nt: TGTGCCACCAGCAGAATTACTAGCGGGGGCCACGAGCAGTACTTC
CDR3aa: CATSRITSGGHEQYF

v_gene: TRBV29-1
d_gene: TRBD2
j_gene: TRBJ2-1
len: 14
abundance: .
CDR3nt: TGCAGCATTTACCCGGGGGGGCGCTACAATGAGCAGTTCTTC
CDR3aa: CSIYPGGRYNEQFF

v_gene: TRBV13
d_gene: TRBD1
j_gene: TRBJ1-6
len: 15
abundance: few
CDR3nt: TGTGCCAGCAGACTTAAGGGGGCGTATAATTCACCCCTCCACTTT
CDR3aa: CASRLKGAYNSPLHF

v_gene: TRBV7-2
d_gene: TRBD2
j_gene: TRBJ2-1
len: 16
abundance: .
CDR3nt: TGTGCCAGCAGCTTTTTGACTAGCGGTTACTACAATGAGCAGTTCTTC
CDR3aa: CASSFLTSGYYNEQFF

v_gene: TRBV9
d_gene: .
j_gene: TRBJ2-5
len: 16
abundance: .
CDR3nt: TGTGCCAGCAGCCCCCGGTGGAGGGTGGGAGGAGAGACCCAGTACTTC
CDR3aa: CASSPRWRVGGETQYF

v_gene: TRBV5-1
d_gene: TRBD1
j_gene: TRBJ1-2
len: 17
abundance: .
CDR3nt: TGCGCCAGCAGGCCGGGACAGGGGTTCCTAGCTAACTATGGCTACACCTTC
CDR3aa: CASRPGQGFLANYGYTF

v_gene: TRBV24-1
d_gene: TRBD1
j_gene: TRBJ2-1
len: 13
abundance: once
CDR3nt: TGTGCCACCAGTGAGGGACAGGTTACTCGGCAGTTCTTC
CDR3aa: CATSEGQVTRQFF

v_gene: TRBV6-1
d_gene: .
j_gene: TRBJ1-2
len: 16
abundance: .
CDR3nt: TGTGCCAGCAGTGAAGCGCATGGCAGGAGGAACTATGGCTACACCTTC
CDR3aa: CASSEAHGRRNYGYTF

v_gene: TRBV5-4
d_gene: .
j_gene: TRBJ2-7
len: 12
abundance: .
CDR3nt: TGTGCCAGCAGCTTAGGGGTGAACGAGCAGTACTTC
CDR3aa: CASSLGVNEQYF

v_gene: TRBV19
d_gene: .
j_gene: TRBJ1-4
len: 12
abundance: .
CDR3nt: TGTGCCAGTAGTGTCGGTAATGAAAAACTGTTTTTT
CDR3aa: CASSVGNEKLFF

v_gene: TRBV6-2/TRBV6-3
d_gene: .
j_gene: TRBJ1-5
len: 17
abundance: .
CDR3nt: TGTGCCAGCAGTTCGGGAACTTCCCGGTATAGCAATCAGCCCCAGCATTTT
CDR3aa: CASSSGTSRYSNQPQHF

v_gene: TRBV6-5
d_gene: .
j_gene: TRBJ1-3
len: 14
abundance: .
CDR3nt: TGTGCCAGCAGGACGCAGGGTTCTGGAAACACCATATATTTT
CDR3aa: CASRTQGSGNTIYF

v_gene: TRBV20-1
d_gene: TRBD1
j_gene: TRBJ2-7
len: 11
abundance: once
CDR3nt: TGCAGTGCTAGTCTAGGGGACAGGGGAAAATTC
CDR3aa: CSASLGDRGKF

v_gene: TRBV5-8
d_gene: .
j_gene: TRBJ1-2
len: 13
abundance: .
CDR3nt: TGTGCCAGCAGCTTGCAGTTCTTTTCCGGCTACACCTTC
CDR3aa: CASSLQFFSGYTF

v_gene: TRBV5-1
d_gene: TRBD1
j_gene: TRBJ1-3
len: 17
abundance: .
CDR3nt: TGCGCCAGCAGCCCCGGACAGGGATTCTCCTCTGGAAACACCATATATTTT
CDR3aa: CASSPGQGFSSGNTIYF

v_gene: TRBV6-5
d_gene: .
j_gene: TRBJ1-6
len: 15
abundance: few
CDR3nt: TGTGCCAGCAGTTACTCGGGGACAAGAGATTCACCCCTCCACTTT
CDR3aa: CASSYSGTRDSPLHF

v_gene: TRBV11-3
d_gene: TRBD1
j_gene: TRBJ1-2
len: 15
abundance: .
CDR3nt: TGTGCCAGCAGCACACGGACAGGTTGGGGGTATGGCTACACCTTC
CDR3aa: CASSTRTGWGYGYTF

v_gene: TRBV5-4
d_gene: TRBD2
j_gene: TRBJ2-2
len: 17
abundance: .
CDR3nt: TGTGCCAGCAGCTTGTTTCGACAAGCGGGGGGGCCCGGGGAGCTGTTTTTT
CDR3aa: CASSLFRQAGGPGELFF

v_gene: TRBV19
d_gene: .
j_gene: TRBJ1-1
len: 17
abundance: .
CDR3nt: TGTGCCAGTAGTATAGCCTCCTCCCGGACCAGGGGCACTGAAGCTTTCTTT
CDR3aa: CASSIASSRTRGTEAFF